This TCR beta chain came from a study of blood T cell repertoires in COVID-19 (TCRdb year 2020). With respect to the entire study: Samples covering the acute and convalescent phases of COVID-19 were provided by collaborators in the United States, Italy and Spain. The material from the prospective study consisted of cDNA or gDNA derived from T cells, B-cell-depleted T cells, or PBMCs. Samples were obtained from the ongoing ImmuneRACE study (first 160 participants) and from 1,000 to 1,500 subjects provided by 6 global collaborators. HLA class I and class II types, where available, came from metadata supplied by the sample provider rather than from assay-based typing. A freely available public database, intended as a resource for researchers studying the immune response to SARS-CoV-2, is where the repertoires were released. A de-identified subject ID, COVID-19 status, age in years and sex were almost always included in the sample metadata. Deeply sampled blood TCRbeta repertoires from subjects exposed to, actively infected with, or recovered from COVID-19 were included in the dataset. The study at large found these results: Clinical and demographic metadata were provided uncurated, with the amount varying by source and participant.

The germline V gene yields SGDLS for CDR1 and YYNGEE for CDR2. V has 4 bases trimmed and J has 3 bases trimmed; junction bases matching no gene number 10. Its CDR3 holds 16 amino acids, cysteine through phenylalanine. Only the CDR3 part of the read is kept: 48 bases, read in frame from the first base. TCRbeta CDR3 regions were amplified from genomic DNA using the immunoSEQ Assay, a bias-controlled multiplex PCR. The authors processed their data as follows. Within the assay, amplification of reference gene primers was used to estimate how many nucleated cells each sample contained. To quantify the absolute abundance of each unique TCRbeta CDR3 rearrangement, sequence reads were collapsed and filtered. For each sample, productive Simpson clonality was calculated as the square root of Simpson's diversity index over productive rearrangements. TCRdb carries this immuneACCESS record with in-frame sequences only. Its versions omit some clonotypes, under half of them owing to an unresolved V gene in the studies checked, with the rest unexplained. V, J and clone size are taken as reported in that table, and D and trimming were inferred from the DNA itself. The sample table contains some 150,000 clones; only one count was recorded for more than 65% of them. The top ten clones comprise roughly 15% of the sample.

As to this clone: The specificity of this receptor is unknown. The record has no base qualities; no much larger clone is one base away.

In the prospective study, participants were 18 to 89 years old, resided in 24 geographic areas of the United States, and were enrolled through a virtual design. To assign participants to cohorts, the prospective study relied on clinical history that participants themselves reported in a screening survey and a study questionnaire. Recovered participants in ImmuneRACE Cohort 3 were defined as having two consecutive negative NP/OP PCR tests, clearance from a healthcare professional, or resolution of symptoms. In the prospective study, whole blood, serum and a nasopharyngeal or oropharyngeal swab were collected from each participant by mobile phlebotomists. Additional blood draws and questionnaires over a 2-month period could optionally be provided by prospective study participants. Before DNA extraction, blood samples from the prospective study were shipped at room temperature or frozen.

The chain is encoded by TRBV9 joined to TRBJ1-1; 9 bases in the middle match TRBD1. The TCR sequence derives from a middle-aged man who had recovered from COVID-19. The sequenced material came from PBMCs or T cells enriched from blood (not recorded which). The nucleotide sequence reads TGTGCCAGCAGCCCAGCACCCGACAGGGGGGACACTGAAGCTTTCTTT. Its product reads: CASSPAPDRGDTEAFF.